Listed below are T cell receptor beta chains from one sample, sequenced in a study of blood T cell repertoires in COVID-19. The protocol was immunoSEQ multiplex PCR, while the TCRdb copy is restricted to in-frame clones and leaves out a portion. In the table there are about 160,000 clones, about nine tenths of which are singletons. The sample taken for sequencing was peripheral blood. The source is a woman aged 55-69 years who had recovered from COVID-19. The CDR3 runs from the conserved cysteine through the conserved F or W. The D gene is left open where the match is weak. The listing skips clone size in some rows; elsewhere it reads once, few, many or a size class.

v_call: TRBV5-1
d_call: -
j_call: TRBJ2-3
clone_size: -
cdr3_nt: TGCGCCAGCAGCTTGCGGGGGGCTGGAGATACGCAGTATTTT
cdr3_aa: CASSLRGAGDTQYF

v_call: TRBV5-1
d_call: -
j_call: TRBJ2-7
clone_size: few
cdr3_nt: TGCGCCAGCAGGGCGGAGGGTTACTACGAGGAGCAGTACTTC
cdr3_aa: CASRAEGYYEEQYF

v_call: TRBV5-1
d_call: -
j_call: TRBJ2-7
clone_size: -
cdr3_nt: TGCGCCAGCAGCTTGGACTGGTCCGAGCAGTACTTC
cdr3_aa: CASSLDWSEQYF

v_call: TRBV6-2/TRBV6-3
d_call: -
j_call: TRBJ2-7
clone_size: -
cdr3_nt: TGTGCCAGCAGTAAGACTAGTCCCTACGAGCAGTACTTC
cdr3_aa: CASSKTSPYEQYF

v_call: TRBV3-1/TRBV3-2
d_call: TRBD2
j_call: TRBJ2-3
clone_size: -
cdr3_nt: TGTGCCAGCAGCCCTCTAGCGGGGGGGTACACAGATACGCAGTATTTT
cdr3_aa: CASSPLAGGYTDTQYF

v_call: TRBV4-3
d_call: -
j_call: TRBJ1-2
clone_size: -
cdr3_nt: TGCGCCAGCAGCCAAGAAGGGGCAGGCCCCGGCGGCTACACCTTC
cdr3_aa: CASSQEGAGPGGYTF

v_call: TRBV1
d_call: -
j_call: TRBJ1-1
clone_size: -
cdr3_nt: TGCACCAGCAGCCAAGATGAGGGGGGGACTGAAGCTTTCTTT
cdr3_aa: CTSSQDEGGTEAFF

v_call: TRBV7-2
d_call: TRBD1
j_call: TRBJ1-1
clone_size: -
cdr3_nt: TGTGCCAGCAGAGGGACAGCGGGCACTGAAGCTTTCTTT
cdr3_aa: CASRGTAGTEAFF

v_call: TRBV27
d_call: -
j_call: TRBJ1-2
clone_size: -
cdr3_nt: TGTGCCAGCAGCCCGACAGTCGTCTATGGCTACACCTTC
cdr3_aa: CASSPTVVYGYTF

v_call: TRBV4-1
d_call: TRBD2
j_call: TRBJ2-1
clone_size: -
cdr3_nt: TGCGCCAGCAGCCACGGGGGACTAGGGGGTTCTGGTGAGCAGTTCTTC
cdr3_aa: CASSHGGLGGSGEQFF

v_call: TRBV6-2/TRBV6-3
d_call: -
j_call: TRBJ1-1
clone_size: few
cdr3_nt: TGTGCCAGCAGTTACCCCCGGGATCCTAACACTGAAGCTTTCTTT
cdr3_aa: CASSYPRDPNTEAFF

v_call: TRBV5-1
d_call: TRBD2
j_call: TRBJ2-6
clone_size: -
cdr3_nt: TGCGCCAGCAGCTTGGAGTTAAGCGGGGCCTCTGGGGCCAACGTCCTGACTTTC
cdr3_aa: CASSLELSGASGANVLTF

v_call: TRBV11-2
d_call: -
j_call: TRBJ1-2
clone_size: -
cdr3_nt: TGTGCCAGCAGCCCCCCTCAGGACTATGGCTACACCTTC
cdr3_aa: CASSPPQDYGYTF